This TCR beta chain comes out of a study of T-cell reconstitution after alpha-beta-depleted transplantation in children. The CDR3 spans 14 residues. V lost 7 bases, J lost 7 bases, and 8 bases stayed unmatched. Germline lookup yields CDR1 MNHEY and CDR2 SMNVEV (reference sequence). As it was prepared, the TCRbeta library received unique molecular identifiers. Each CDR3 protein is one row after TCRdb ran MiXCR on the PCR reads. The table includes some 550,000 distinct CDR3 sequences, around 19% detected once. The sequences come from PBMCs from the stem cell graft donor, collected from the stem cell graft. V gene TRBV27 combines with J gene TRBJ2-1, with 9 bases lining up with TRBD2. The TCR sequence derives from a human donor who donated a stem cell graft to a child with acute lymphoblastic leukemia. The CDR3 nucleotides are TGTGCCAGCAAAACGGGACTAGCTTGGAATGAGCAGTTCTTC. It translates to CASKTGLAWNEQFF.